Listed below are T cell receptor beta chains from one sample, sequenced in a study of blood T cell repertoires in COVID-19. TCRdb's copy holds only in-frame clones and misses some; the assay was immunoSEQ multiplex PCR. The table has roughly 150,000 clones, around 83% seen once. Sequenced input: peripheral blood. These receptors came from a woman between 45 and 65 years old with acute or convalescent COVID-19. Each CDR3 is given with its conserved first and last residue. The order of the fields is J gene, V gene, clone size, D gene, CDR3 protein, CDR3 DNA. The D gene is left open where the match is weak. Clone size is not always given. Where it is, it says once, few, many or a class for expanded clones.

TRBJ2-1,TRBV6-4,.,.,CASSAQDATGNEQFF,TGTGCCAGCAGTGCCCAAGATGCAACTGGCAATGAGCAGTTCTTC
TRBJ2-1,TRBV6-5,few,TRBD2,CATTVLRGGNEQFF,TGTGCCACCACGGTGTTGCGGGGGGGCAATGAGCAGTTCTTC
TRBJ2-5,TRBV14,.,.,CASSRAQETQYF,TGTGCCAGCAGCCGAGCCCAAGAGACCCAGTACTTC
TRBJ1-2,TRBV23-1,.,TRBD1,CASSQPDRGYGYTF,TGCGCCAGCAGTCAACCCGACAGGGGCTATGGCTACACCTTC
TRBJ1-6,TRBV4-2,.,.,CASSQEPQTSSYNSPLHF,TGTGCCAGCAGCCAAGAACCCCAGACTAGCTCCTATAATTCACCCCTCCACTTT
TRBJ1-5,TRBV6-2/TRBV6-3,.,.,CASSPGGSNQPQHF,TGTGCCAGCAGTCCCGGGGGGAGCAATCAGCCCCAGCATTTT
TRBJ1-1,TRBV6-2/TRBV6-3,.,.,CASSSVSAWDTEAFF,TGTGCCAGCAGTTCGGTAAGCGCCTGGGACACTGAAGCTTTCTTT
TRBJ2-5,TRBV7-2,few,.,CASSLAAGSGQETQYF,TGTGCCAGCAGCTTAGCCGCGGGGTCAGGCCAAGAGACCCAGTACTTC
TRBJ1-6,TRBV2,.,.,CASSEVGARNSPLHF,TGTGCCAGCAGTGAGGTAGGGGCGAGGAATTCACCTCTCCACTTT
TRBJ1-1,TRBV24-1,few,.,CATSDLAGDTEAFF,TGTGCCACCAGTGATTTAGCAGGGGACACTGAAGCTTTCTTT
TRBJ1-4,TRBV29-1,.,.,CSAMTGTATNEKLFF,TGCAGCGCCATGACAGGTACAGCAACTAATGAAAAACTGTTTTTT
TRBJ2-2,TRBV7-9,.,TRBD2,CASSPGLAAGELFF,TGTGCCAGCAGCCCGGGACTAGCCGCCGGGGAGCTGTTTTTT
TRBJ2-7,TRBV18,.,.,CASSPSTGSYEQYF,TGTGCCAGCTCACCAAGTACCGGCTCCTACGAGCAGTACTTC
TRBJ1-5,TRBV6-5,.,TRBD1,CASSRDRVIGQPQHF,TGTGCCAGCAGCCGAGACAGGGTAATAGGTCAGCCCCAGCATTTT
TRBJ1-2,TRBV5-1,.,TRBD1,CASSPGTANYGYTF,TGCGCCAGCAGCCCCGGGACAGCGAACTATGGCTACACCTTC
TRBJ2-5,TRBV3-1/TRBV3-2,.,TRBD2,CASSQEGRGGETQYF,TGTGCCAGCAGCCAAGAGGGTCGGGGGGGAGAGACCCAGTACTTC
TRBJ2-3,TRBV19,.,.,CASSMSGYSTDTQYF,TGTGCCAGTAGTATGAGCGGTTACAGCACAGATACGCAGTATTTT
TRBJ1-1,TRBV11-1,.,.,CASSPNLSGVTEAFF,TGTGCCAGCAGCCCAAACCTGTCGGGGGTTACTGAAGCTTTCTTT
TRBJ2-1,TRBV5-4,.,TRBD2,CASSLAAAGGRFF,TGTGCCAGCAGCTTGGCCGCGGCGGGAGGCAGGTTCTTC
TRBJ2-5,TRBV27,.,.,CASSPAPWAIQETQYF,TGTGCCAGCAGTCCGGCACCCTGGGCGATCCAAGAGACCCAGTACTTC
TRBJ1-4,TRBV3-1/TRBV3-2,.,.,CASSQAGGELFF,TGTGCCAGCAGCCAAGCTGGAGGGGAACTGTTTTTT
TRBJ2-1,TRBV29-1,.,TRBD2,CSVLGLAVSYNEQFF,TGCAGCGTTCTTGGACTAGCGGTCTCCTACAATGAGCAGTTCTTC
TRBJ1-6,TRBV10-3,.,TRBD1,CAIRDQDRMNSPLHF,TGTGCCATCCGAGATCAGGACAGGATGAATTCACCCCTCCACTTT
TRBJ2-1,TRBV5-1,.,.,CASSLVANEQFF,TGCGCCAGCAGCTTGGTAGCAAATGAGCAGTTCTTC